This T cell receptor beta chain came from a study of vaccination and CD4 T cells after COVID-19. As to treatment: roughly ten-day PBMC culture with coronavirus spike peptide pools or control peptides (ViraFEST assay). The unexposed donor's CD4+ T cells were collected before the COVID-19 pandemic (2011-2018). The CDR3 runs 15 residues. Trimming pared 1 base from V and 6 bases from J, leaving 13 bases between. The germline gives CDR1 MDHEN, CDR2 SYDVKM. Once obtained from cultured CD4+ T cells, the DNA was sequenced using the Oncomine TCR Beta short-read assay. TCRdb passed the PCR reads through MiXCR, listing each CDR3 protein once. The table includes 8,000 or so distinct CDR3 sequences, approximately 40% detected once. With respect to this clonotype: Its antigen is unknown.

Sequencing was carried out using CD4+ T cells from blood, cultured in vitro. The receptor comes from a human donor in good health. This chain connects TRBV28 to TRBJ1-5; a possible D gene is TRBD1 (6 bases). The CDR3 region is CASSLSGIRGQPQHF. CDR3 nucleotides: TGTGCCAGCAGTTTATCCGGGATCAGGGGTCAGCCCCAGCATTTT.